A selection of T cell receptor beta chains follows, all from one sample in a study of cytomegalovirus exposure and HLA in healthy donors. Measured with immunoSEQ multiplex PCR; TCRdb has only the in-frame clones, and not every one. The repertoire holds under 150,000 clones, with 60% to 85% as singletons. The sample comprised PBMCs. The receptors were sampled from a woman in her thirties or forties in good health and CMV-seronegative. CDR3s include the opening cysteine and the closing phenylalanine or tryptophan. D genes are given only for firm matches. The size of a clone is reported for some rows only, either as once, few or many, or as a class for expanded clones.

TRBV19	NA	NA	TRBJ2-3	TGTGCCGCGAATAAGGGGCCTGGAAATACGCAGTATTTT	CAANKGPGNTQYF
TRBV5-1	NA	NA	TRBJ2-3	TGCGCCAGCAGCCAATACGGGAATCCAGATACGCAGTATTTT	CASSQYGNPDTQYF
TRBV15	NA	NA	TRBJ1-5	TGTGCCACCAGCAGAGATTCTACGGTGGCGGCAAATCAGCCCCAGCATTTT	CATSRDSTVAANQPQHF
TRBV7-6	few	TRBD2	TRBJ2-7	TGTGCCAGCAGCGCGCGGTCTAGCGGTCGCGAGCAGTACTTC	CASSARSSGREQYF
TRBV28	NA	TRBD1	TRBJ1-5	TGTGCCAGCAACACAGGGGTACGGAATCAGCCCCAGCATTTT	CASNTGVRNQPQHF
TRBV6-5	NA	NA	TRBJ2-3	TGTGCCAGCAGTCTGGCGAGCGCAGATACGCAGTATTTT	CASSLASADTQYF
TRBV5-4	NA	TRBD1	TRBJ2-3	TGTGCCAGCAGCTTGAAGGCTGGGCCACAGGGGTACACAGATACGCAGTATTTT	CASSLKAGPQGYTDTQYF
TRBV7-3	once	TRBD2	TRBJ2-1	TGTGCCAGCAGCCCGACTAGCGGGGGGTACAATGAGCAGTTCTTC	CASSPTSGGYNEQFF
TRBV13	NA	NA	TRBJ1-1	TGTGCCAGCAGCTTAGATGGCAGAGGAAACACTGAAGCTTTCTTT	CASSLDGRGNTEAFF
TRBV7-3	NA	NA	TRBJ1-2	TGTGCCAGCAGCCCAGGGGCCGGTTCTAACTATGGCTACACCTTC	CASSPGAGSNYGYTF
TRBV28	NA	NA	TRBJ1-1	TGTGCCAGCAGCGATTTAGGGGACACTCCGAACACTGAAGCTTTCTTT	CASSDLGDTPNTEAFF
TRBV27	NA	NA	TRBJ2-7	TGTGCCAGCAGTTTAGCCAGACAGTCTAGTCTTAACGGGCAGTACTTC	CASSLARQSSLNGQYF
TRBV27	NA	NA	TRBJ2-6	TGTGCCACCGGAGGAGGCACCTCTGGGGCCAACGTCCTGACTTTC	CATGGGTSGANVLTF
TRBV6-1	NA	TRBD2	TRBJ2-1	TGTGCCAGCAGTGGTAAGCGGGGGGGGTACCAGCAGTTCTTC	CASSGKRGGYQQFF
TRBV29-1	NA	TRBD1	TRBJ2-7	TGCAGCGTTGAGGCGGCAGGGGGCTACGAGCAGTACTTC	CSVEAAGGYEQYF
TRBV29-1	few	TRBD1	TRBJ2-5	TGCAGCGTTGACAGGGGGGGACAGGGGACGACCCAGTACTTC	CSVDRGGQGTTQYF
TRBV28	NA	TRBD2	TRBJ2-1	TGTGCCAGCAGTCCACACGGACTAGCGGCCTACAATGAGCAGTTCTTC	CASSPHGLAAYNEQFF
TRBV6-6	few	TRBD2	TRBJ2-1	TGTGCCACAGGGACTAGAGGGAATGAGCAGTTCTTC	CATGTRGNEQFF
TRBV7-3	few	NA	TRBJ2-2	TGTGCCAGCAGCTCCCGGGGTGCGAACACCGGGGAGCTGTTTTTT	CASSSRGANTGELFF
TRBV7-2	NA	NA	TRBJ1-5	TGTGCCAGCAGCTTCTGGCAGAATCAGCCCCAGCATTTT	CASSFWQNQPQHF
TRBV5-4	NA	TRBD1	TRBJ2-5	TGTGCCAGCAGCTCGGGACCAGGGGGTGAGACCCAGTACTTC	CASSSGPGGETQYF
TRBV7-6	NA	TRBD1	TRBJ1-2	TGTGCCAGCAGCTTAGGGGGGGACAGGGACCTCTATGGCTACACCTTC	CASSLGGDRDLYGYTF
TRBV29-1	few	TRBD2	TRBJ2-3	TGCAGCGTTGTAACTAGCGGGGTCACAGATACGCAGTATTTT	CSVVTSGVTDTQYF
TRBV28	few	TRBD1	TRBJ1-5	TGTGCCAGCAGTCCTAACCCTCGGGACAGATATAGCAATCAGCCCCAGCATTTT	CASSPNPRDRYSNQPQHF
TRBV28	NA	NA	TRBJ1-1	TGTGCCAGCAGTCCCAACATGAACACTGAAGCTTTCTTT	CASSPNMNTEAFF
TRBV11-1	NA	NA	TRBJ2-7	TGTGCCAGCAGCTTAGCGCTAACACAGAACTACGAGCAGTACTTC	CASSLALTQNYEQYF
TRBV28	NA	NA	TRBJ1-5	TGCGCCAGCACCTCAGGGTCCCGCAATCAGCCCCAGCATTTT	CASTSGSRNQPQHF
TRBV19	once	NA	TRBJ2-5	TGTGCCAGTAGTATACAGTCAGGGGAGACCCAGTACTTC	CASSIQSGETQYF
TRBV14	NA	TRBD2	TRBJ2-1	TGTGCCAGCAGCCAGGTAGCGGGAGCCAGCAATGAGCAGTTCTTC	CASSQVAGASNEQFF
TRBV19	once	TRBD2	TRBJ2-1	TGTGCCAGTAGTATAATAGCGGGAGGGCCCTGGGAGCAGTTCTTC	CASSIIAGGPWEQFF
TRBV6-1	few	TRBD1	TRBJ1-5	TGTGCCAGCACGTCGGACAGGTATAGCAATCAGCCCCAGCATTTT	CASTSDRYSNQPQHF
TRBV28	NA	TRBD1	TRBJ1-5	TGTGCCAGCAGTTCCTCAACCGGGACAGTAGGCAATCAGCCCCAGCATTTT	CASSSSTGTVGNQPQHF
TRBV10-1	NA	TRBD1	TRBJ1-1	TGCGCCAGCAGTGAATCGATCCTGACAGGGCCGGACACTGAAGCTTTCTTT	CASSESILTGPDTEAFF
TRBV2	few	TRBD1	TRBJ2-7	TGTGCCAGCAGGATGGGACAGGGGGATTCCTACGAGCAGTACTTC	CASRMGQGDSYEQYF
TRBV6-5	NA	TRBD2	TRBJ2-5	TGTGCCAGCAGTACTAGCGTAGAGACCCAGTACTTC	CASSTSVETQYF
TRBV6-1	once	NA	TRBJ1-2	TGTGCCAGCAGTTCCCCTTCGCGCCCCGAGGGCTACACCTTC	CASSSPSRPEGYTF
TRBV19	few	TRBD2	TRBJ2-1	TGTGCCAGTAGTATAGGGGGACTAGCGGGACATGAGCAGTTCTTC	CASSIGGLAGHEQFF
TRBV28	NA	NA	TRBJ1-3	TGTGCCAGCAGTTCCGCAGGGTCTGGAAACACCATATATTTT	CASSSAGSGNTIYF
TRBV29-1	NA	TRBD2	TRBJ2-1	TGCAGCCTTACTAGCGGGGGGATCTACAATGAGCAGTTCTTC	CSLTSGGIYNEQFF
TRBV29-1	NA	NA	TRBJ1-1	TGCAGCGTTGTCGGGGGGCTGAGGGGAACTGAAGCTTTCTTT	CSVVGGLRGTEAFF
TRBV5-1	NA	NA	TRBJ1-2	TGCGCCAGCAGCCCCGAGGAGGGCGAAAACTATGGCTACACCTTC	CASSPEEGENYGYTF